The 7 T cell receptor beta chains in this list originate from one sample, sequenced in a study of T cell clonality in common variable immunodeficiency (dated by TCRdb to between 2015 and 2017). To prepare the library, the immunoSEQ multiplex PCR assay was applied. TCRdb carries this immuneACCESS record with in-frame sequences only. Its versions omit some clonotypes, under half of them owing to an unresolved V gene in the studies checked, with the rest unexplained. In this sample the table shows about 81,000 clones, and no singletons are among them. 0.8% of the sample lies in the top ten. Sequenced input: peripheral blood mononuclear cells. These receptors originate from a person aged 18-70 years in good health.

This clone was seen many times. The read is 3 residues too short to cover the CDR3 end, so that end is filled in from the germline J gene. This rearrangement joins TRBV5-1 to TRBJ2-3; D possibly corresponds to TRBD2 (5 bases). The CDR3 spans 15 residues. In germline, CDR1 is SGHRS, CDR2 YFSETQ. V lost 2 bases to trimming and J lost 2 bases, with 12 bases between them. CDR3 in amino acids: CASSFASGITDTQYF. CDR3 bases read: TGCGCCAGCAGCTTTGCCAGCGGTATCACAGATACG.

The table lists this clone with many counts. The read is 3 residues too short to cover the CDR3 end, so that end is filled in from the germline J gene. V usage is TRBV5-1 and J usage is TRBJ2-2; D perhaps matches TRBD2 (5 bases). CDR1 is SGHRS and CDR2 is YFSETQ in the germline V gene. Trimming left V 4 bases short and J 1 base short, with 17 bases between. The length of the CDR3 is 17 residues. CDR3 DNA, as far as it was read: TGCGCCAGCAGCGCAGACCTAGGACGGGGGAACACCGGGGAG. Encoded protein: CASSADLGRGNTGE. The complete CDR3 reads CASSADLGRGNTGELFF.

This clone has at least ten counts. An end of the junction differs from the germline gene, which may be a read error. The read ends 3 residues shy of where the CDR3 ends; the end is completed using the germline J gene. The chain couples TRBV4-2 to TRBJ2-2; 7 bases align to TRBD1. The CDR3 has 17 residues. Germline CDR1 reads LGHNA; CDR2 reads YNFKEQ. The part of the CDR3 DNA that was read is TGCGCCAGCAGCCACACCTTCACAGGGGTGAACACCGGGGAG. Amino acid sequence: CASSHTFTGVNTGE. The CDR3 in its entirety is CASSHTFTGVNTGELFF.

Many counts were recorded for this clone. The sequence runs out 3 residues before the end of the CDR3; the remainder is reconstructed from the germline J gene. V and J are TRBV6-2 or TRBV6-3 and TRBJ2-5, with 10 bases lining up with TRBD1. The CDR3 has 15 amino acids. V was clipped by 7 bases and J by 7 bases; unmatched bases: 12. Germline V gene data show CDR1 as MNHEY and CDR2 as SVGEGT. The CDR3 loop is CASNDGTGDRGTQYF. The sequenced part of the CDR3 DNA is TGTGCCAGCAACGACGGGACAGGGGATCGCGGGACC.

This clone was detected many times. The read gets to within 3 residues of the CDR3 end, and the germline J gene fills in the rest. The J gene is TRBJ1-6, the V gene TRBV7-2; 7 bases line up with TRBD1. Germline V gives CDR1 SGHTA, CDR2 FQGNSA. With V trimmed by 3 bases and J by 9 bases, 8 bases remained unmatched. The CDR3 loop spans 15 amino acids. The CDR3 here is CASSFRTGTASPLHF. The part of the CDR3 DNA that was read is TGTGCCAGCAGCTTCAGGACAGGCACGGCTTCACCC.

The table lists this clone with many counts. The sequence runs out 3 residues before the end of the CDR3; the remainder is reconstructed from the germline J gene. V gene TRBV7-3 combines with J gene TRBJ2-7; D is possibly TRBD2 (6 bases). The CDR3 covers 15 residues. CDR1 SGHTA and CDR2 FQGTGA come from the germline V gene. The V and J ends lost 5 bases and 0 bases respectively, with 14 bases between them. The CDR3 sequence: CASSHRGGPSYEQYF. The CDR3 DNA, read in part, is TGTGCCAGCAGCCACCGGGGAGGACCCTCCTACGAG.

The sample holds many counts of this clone. This CDR3 reads CAWTATRAFF. Partial CDR3 DNA: TGTGCCTGGACCGCGACAAGA. The chain is built from TRBV30 and TRBJ1-1; D gene ambiguous. Read sequence stops 3 residues before the CDR3 end, and the germline J gene provides the missing end. The CDR3 runs 10 residues. Germline V gene lookup returns CDR1 GTSNPN and CDR2 SVGIG (reference sequence). The variable domain in full, with the rest retrieved from reference TRBV30 and TRBJ1-1, is SQTIHQWPATLVQPVGSPLSLECTVEGTSNPNLYWYRQAAGRGLQLLFYSVGIGQISSEVPQNLSASRPQDRQFILSSKKLLLSDSGFYLCAWTATRAFFGQGTRLTVV.